This paragraph covers one TCR beta chain sequence. Both 60 Vbeta primers and 13 Jbeta primers went into the PCR. Sequenced by immunoSEQ multiplex PCR; TCRdb stores in-frame clones only, minus some. The data contain around 81,000 clones, around 60% of them seen just once; the ten biggest clones take up around 5%. The CDR3 sequence is 13 residues long. CDR1 is MNHNS and CDR2 is SASEGT in the germline V gene. Between the trimmed V and J ends, which lost 4 bases and 6 bases, there was a span of 13 bases. The data derive from a study of cytomegalovirus exposure and HLA in healthy donors. The TCR comes from a man aged 30 to 39 in good health and CMV-seropositive. The V and J genes are TRBV6-1 and TRBJ2-7; tentatively, D is TRBD2 (5 bases). What was sequenced was PBMCs. CDR3 sequence reads: CASSAGAEGEQYF. The CDR3 DNA reads TGTGCCAGCAGTGCAGGAGCCGAGGGCGAGCAGTACTTC.